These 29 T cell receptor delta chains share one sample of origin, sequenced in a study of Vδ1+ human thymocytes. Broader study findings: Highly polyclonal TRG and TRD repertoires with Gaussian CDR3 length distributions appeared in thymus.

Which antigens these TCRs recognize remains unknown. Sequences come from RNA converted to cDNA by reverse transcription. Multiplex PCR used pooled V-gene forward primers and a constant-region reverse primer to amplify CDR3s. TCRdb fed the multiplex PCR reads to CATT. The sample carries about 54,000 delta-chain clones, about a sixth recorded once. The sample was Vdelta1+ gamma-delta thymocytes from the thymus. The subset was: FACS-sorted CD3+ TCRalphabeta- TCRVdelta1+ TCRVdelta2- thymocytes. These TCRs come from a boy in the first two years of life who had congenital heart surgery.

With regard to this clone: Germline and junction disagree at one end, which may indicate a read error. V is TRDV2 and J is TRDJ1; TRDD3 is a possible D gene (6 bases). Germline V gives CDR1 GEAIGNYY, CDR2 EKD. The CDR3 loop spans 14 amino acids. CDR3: CACDTSTGCDKPIF. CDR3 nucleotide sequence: TGTGCCTGTGACACGAGTACTGGGTGCGATAAACCCATCTTT.

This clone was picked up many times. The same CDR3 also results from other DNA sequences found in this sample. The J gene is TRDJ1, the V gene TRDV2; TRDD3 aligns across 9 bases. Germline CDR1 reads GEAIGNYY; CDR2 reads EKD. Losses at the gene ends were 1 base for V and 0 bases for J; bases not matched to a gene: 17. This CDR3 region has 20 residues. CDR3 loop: CACDTLLRLGDAVYTDKLIF. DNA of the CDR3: TGTGCCTGTGACACTCTCCTACGACTGGGGGACGCCGTGTACACCGATAAACTCATCTTT.

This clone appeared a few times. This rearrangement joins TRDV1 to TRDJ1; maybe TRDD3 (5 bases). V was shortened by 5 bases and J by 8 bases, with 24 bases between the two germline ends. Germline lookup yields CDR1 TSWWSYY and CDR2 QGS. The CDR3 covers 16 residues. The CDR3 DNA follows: TGTGCTCTTGGGCCCCTTTTCTGGGATGTCATGGGGAAACTCATCTTT. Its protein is CALGPLFWDVMGKLIF.

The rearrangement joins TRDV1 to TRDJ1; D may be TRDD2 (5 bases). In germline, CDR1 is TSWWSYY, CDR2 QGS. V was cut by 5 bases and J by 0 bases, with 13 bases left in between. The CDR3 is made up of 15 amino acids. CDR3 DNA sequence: TGTGCTCTTGGGACAACCTACGGGTACACCGATAAACTCATCTTT. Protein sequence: CALGTTYGYTDKLIF.

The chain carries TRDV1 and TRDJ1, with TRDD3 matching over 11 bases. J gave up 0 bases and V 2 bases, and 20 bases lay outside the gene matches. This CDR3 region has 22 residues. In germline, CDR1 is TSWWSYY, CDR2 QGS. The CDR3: CALGEKEPYNWGIVGYTDKLIF. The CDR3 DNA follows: TGTGCTCTTGGGGAAAAGGAGCCCTATAACTGGGGGATAGTGGGTTACACCGATAAACTCATCTTT.

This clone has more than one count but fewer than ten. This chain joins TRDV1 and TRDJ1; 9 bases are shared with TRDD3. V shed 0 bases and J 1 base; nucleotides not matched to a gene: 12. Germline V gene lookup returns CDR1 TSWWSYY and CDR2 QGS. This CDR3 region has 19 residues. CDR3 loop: CALGELPNPTGGATDKLIF. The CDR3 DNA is TGTGCTCTTGGGGAACTTCCCAACCCAACTGGGGGAGCCACCGATAAACTCATCTTT.

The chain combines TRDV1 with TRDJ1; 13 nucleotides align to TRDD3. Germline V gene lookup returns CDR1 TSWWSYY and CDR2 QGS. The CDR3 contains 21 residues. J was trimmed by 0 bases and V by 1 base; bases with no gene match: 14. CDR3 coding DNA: TGTGCTCTTGGGGAACGTCCCGTACTGGGGGATACGGGTATGTACACCGATAAACTCATCTTT. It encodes CALGERPVLGDTGMYTDKLIF.

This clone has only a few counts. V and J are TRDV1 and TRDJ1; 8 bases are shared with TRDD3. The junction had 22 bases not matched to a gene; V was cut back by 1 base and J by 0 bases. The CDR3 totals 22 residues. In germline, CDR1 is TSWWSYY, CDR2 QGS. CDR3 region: CALGEPRRSWGIQIPYTDKLIF. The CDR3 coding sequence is TGTGCTCTTGGGGAACCAAGGAGGAGTTGGGGGATCCAGATCCCGTACACCGATAAACTCATCTTT.

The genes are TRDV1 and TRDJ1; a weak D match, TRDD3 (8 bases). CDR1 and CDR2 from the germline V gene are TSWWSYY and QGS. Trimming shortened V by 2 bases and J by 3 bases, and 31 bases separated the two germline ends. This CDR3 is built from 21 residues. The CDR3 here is CALGEGFPSPGGIEIADKLIF. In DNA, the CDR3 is TGTGCTCTTGGGGAAGGCTTTCCCTCCCCGGGGGGGATAGAAATAGCCGATAAACTCATCTTT.

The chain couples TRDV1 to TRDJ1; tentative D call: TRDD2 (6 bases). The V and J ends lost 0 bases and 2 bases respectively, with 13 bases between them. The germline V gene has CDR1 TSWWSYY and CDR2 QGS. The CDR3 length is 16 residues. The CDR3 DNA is TGTGCTCTTGGGGAACTTAGCCTTCCGTGGACCGATAAACTCATCTTT. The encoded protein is CALGELSLPWTDKLIF.

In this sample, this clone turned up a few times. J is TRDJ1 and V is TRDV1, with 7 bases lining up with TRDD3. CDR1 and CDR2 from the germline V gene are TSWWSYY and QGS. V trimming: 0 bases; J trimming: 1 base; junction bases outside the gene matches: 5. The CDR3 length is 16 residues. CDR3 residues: CALGELEYWGTDKLIF. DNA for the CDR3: TGTGCTCTTGGGGAACTTGAGTACTGGGGCACCGATAAACTCATCTTT.

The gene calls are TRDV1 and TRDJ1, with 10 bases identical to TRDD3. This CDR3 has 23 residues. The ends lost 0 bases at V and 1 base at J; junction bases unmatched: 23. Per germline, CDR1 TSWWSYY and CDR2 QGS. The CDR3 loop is CALGELGAPFLRTGGWRTDKLIF. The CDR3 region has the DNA TGTGCTCTTGGGGAACTAGGAGCCCCCTTCCTCCGTACTGGGGGATGGCGCACCGATAAACTCATCTTT.

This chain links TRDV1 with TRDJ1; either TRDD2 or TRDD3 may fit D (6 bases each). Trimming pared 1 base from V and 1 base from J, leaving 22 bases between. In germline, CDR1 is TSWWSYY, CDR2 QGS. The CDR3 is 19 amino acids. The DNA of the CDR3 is TGTGCTCTTGGGGAACCGTCTTCCTCCACTTGGGGGCTCACCGATAAACTCATCTTT. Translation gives CALGEPSSSTWGLTDKLIF.

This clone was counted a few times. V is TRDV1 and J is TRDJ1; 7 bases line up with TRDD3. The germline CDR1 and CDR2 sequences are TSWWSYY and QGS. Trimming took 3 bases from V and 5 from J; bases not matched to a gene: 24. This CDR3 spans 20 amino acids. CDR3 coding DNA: TGTGCTCTTGGGGACTCAAGGAGGGGGGGATTCTCGGTCGGTGCAGATAAACTCATCTTT. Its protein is CALGDSRRGGFSVGADKLIF.

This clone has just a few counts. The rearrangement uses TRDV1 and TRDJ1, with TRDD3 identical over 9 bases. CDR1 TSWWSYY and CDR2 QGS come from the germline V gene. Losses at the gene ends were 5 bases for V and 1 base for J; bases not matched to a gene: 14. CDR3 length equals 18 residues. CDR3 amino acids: CALGTRYEGDTSTDKLIF. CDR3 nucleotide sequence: TGTGCTCTTGGGACCCGTTATGAGGGGGATACAAGCACCGATAAACTCATCTTT.

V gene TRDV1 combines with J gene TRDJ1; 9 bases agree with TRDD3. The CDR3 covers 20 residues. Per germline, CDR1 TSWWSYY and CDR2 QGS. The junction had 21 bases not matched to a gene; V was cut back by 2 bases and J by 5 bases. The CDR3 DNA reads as TGTGCTCTTGGGGAAACACTTTCCTTGACACTGGGGGAACCGGTGGATAAACTCATCTTT. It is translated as CALGETLSLTLGEPVDKLIF.

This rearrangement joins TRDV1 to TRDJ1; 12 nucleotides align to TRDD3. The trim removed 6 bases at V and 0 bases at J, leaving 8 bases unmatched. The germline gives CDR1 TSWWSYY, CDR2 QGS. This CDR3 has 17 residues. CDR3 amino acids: CALGPRTGGYYTDKLIF. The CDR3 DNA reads TGTGCTCTTGGTCCCCGTACTGGGGGATACTACACCGATAAACTCATCTTT.

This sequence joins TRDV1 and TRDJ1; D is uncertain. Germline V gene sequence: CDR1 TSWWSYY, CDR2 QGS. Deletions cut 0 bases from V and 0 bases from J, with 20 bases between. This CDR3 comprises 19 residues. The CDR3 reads CALGELFPVARLYTDKLIF. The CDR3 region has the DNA TGTGCTCTTGGGGAACTTTTTCCAGTGGCGAGACTGTACACCGATAAACTCATCTTT.

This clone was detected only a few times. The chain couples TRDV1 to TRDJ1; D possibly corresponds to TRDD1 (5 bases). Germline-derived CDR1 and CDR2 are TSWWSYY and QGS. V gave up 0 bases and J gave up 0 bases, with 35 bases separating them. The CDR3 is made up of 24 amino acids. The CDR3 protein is CALGELDSLRSNRIHNFDTDKLIF. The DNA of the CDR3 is TGTGCTCTTGGGGAACTAGATAGTCTACGATCTAATCGGATCCACAACTTCGACACCGATAAACTCATCTTT.

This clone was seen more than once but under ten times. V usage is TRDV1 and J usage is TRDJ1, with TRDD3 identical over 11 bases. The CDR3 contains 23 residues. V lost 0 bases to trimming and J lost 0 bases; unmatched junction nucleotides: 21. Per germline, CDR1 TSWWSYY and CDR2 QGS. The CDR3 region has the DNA TGTGCTCTTGGGGAACTCGAACTTCCTACGTTTTGCTGGGGGATACTTTACACCGATAAACTCATCTTT. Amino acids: CALGELELPTFCWGILYTDKLIF.

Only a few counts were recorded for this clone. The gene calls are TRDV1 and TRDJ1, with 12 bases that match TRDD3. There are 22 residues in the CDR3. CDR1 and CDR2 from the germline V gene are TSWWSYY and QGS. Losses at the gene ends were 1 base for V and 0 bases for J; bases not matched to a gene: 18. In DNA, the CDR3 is TGTGCTCTTGGGGAACGGGTACCTACCTTACTGGGGGATACAAAGTACACCGATAAACTCATCTTT. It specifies CALGERVPTLLGDTKYTDKLIF.

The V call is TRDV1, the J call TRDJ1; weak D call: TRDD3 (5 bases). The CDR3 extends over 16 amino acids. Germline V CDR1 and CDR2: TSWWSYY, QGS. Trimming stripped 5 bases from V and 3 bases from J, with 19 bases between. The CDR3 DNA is TGTGCTCTTGGGCCCATACGCCCCCACCCATCCGATAAACTCATCTTT. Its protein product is CALGPIRPHPSDKLIF.

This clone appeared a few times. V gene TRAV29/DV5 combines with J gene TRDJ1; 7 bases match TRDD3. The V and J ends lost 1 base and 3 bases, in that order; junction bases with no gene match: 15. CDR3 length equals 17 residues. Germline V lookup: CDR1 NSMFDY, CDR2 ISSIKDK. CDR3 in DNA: TGTGCAGCAAGCCACCATTACTGGGGATCCCGGGCCGATAAACTCATCTTT. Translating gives CAASHHYWGSRADKLIF.

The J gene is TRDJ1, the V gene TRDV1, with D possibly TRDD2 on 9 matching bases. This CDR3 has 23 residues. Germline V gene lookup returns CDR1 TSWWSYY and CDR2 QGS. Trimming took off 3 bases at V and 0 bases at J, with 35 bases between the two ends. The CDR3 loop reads CALGDRPSFLRFAGGRYTDKLIF. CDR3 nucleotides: TGTGCTCTTGGGGACCGTCCGTCCTTCCTACGTTTCGCTGGGGGACGGTACACCGATAAACTCATCTTT.

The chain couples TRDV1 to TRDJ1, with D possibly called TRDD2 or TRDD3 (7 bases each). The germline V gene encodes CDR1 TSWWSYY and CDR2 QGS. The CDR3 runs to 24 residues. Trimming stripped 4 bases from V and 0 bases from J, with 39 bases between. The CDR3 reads CALGGHLPPLLGSLTPAYTDKLIF. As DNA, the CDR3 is TGTGCTCTTGGGGGGCACCTTCCTCCCTTACTGGGGTCCCTTACCCCTGCGTACACCGATAAACTCATCTTT.

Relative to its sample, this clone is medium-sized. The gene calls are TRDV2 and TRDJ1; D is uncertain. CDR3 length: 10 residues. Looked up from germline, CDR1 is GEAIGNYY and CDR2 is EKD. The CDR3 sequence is CAGYTDKLIF. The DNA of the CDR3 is TGTGCTGGGTACACCGATAAACTCATCTTT.

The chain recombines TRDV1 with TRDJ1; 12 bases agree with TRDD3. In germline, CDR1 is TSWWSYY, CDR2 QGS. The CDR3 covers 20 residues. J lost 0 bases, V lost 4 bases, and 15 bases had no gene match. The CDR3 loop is CALGGKNRWGIRGNTDKLIF. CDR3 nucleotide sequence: TGTGCTCTTGGGGGAAAGAACCGCTGGGGGATACGCGGAAACACCGATAAACTCATCTTT.

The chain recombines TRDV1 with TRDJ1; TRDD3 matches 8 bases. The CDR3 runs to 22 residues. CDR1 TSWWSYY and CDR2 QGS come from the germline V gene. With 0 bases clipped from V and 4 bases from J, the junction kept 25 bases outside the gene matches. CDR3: CALGELSCTYGTGGARIDKLIF. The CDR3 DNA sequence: TGTGCTCTTGGGGAACTAAGTTGTACCTACGGGACTGGGGGTGCCCGAATCGATAAACTCATCTTT.

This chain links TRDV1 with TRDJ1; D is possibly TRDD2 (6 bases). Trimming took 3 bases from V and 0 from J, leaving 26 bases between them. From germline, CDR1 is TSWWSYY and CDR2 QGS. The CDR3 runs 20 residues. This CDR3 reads CALGELPTFRRTVHTDKLIF. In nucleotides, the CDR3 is TGTGCTCTTGGGGAGCTCCCAACCTTCCGTCGTACCGTTCACACCGATAAACTCATCTTT.